This T cell receptor (beta chain) was identified during a study of regulatory T cells in long-lasting Graves disease. Relying on iRepertoire HTBI primers and Arm-PCR of CDR3 regions, the team built TCR beta libraries. TCRdb analysed the multiplex PCR reads with MiXCR anew, one entry per CDR3 protein. The sample lists approximately 440,000 distinct CDR3 sequences, around 22% occurring once. The germline CDR1 and CDR2 sequences are MNHNS and SASEGT. V was clipped by 9 bases and J by 5 bases; unmatched bases: 7. The CDR3 runs to 13 residues. As to time point: persistent/refractory GD, antithyroid drugs over 5 years with positive TRAb. From RNA extracted from PBMCs, the TCR library was made. The patients were drawn from one endocrinology department in Xi'an, China. This clonotype appeared many times.

The sample in question was peripheral blood mononuclear cells (PBMCs), obtained when the disease was refractory, from a patient treated with antithyroid drugs. The TCR comes from a female donor with Graves disease. The chain recombines TRBV6-1 with TRBJ2-5, with 9 bases lining up with TRBD1. The CDR3 protein is CASQRTGAETQYF. CDR3 bases: TGTGCCAGTCAGAGGACAGGGGCTGAGACCCAGTACTTC.